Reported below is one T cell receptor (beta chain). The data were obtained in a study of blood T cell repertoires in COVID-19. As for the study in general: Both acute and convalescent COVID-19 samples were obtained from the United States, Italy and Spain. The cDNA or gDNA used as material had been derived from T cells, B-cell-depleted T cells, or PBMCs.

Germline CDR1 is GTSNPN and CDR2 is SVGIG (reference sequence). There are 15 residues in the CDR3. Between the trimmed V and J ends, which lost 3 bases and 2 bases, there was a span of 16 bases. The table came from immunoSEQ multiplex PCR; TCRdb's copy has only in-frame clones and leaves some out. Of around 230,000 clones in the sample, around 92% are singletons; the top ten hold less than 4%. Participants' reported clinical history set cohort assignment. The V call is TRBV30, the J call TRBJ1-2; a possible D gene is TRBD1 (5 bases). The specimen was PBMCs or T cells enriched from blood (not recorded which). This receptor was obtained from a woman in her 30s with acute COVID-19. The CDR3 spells CAWRLWKGPNYGYTF. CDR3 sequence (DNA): TGTGCCTGGAGATTGTGGAAGGGGCCCAACTATGGCTACACCTTC.